Ten or more counts support the clone carrying this T cell receptor (beta chain). Its specificity is not known. In germline, CDR1 is SGHTA, CDR2 FQGNSA. The CDR3 has 16 amino acids. The V end lost 1 base, the J end lost 0 bases, and 11 bases lay between the germline ends. This record comes from a study of T cells after yellow fever vaccination. Study results and limitations: Bulk-population clonotypes that are abundant could appear as contaminants in FACS-sorted repertoires. It was the secondary response that reached its peak faster, day 5 versus 15, but it was weaker.

TCRdb passed the 5' RACE reads through MiXCR, listing each CDR3 protein once. The sample records about 210,000 distinct CDR3 sequences, around 6.7% being singletons. The input for sequencing was CD4+ T cells sorted from PBMCs, taken on the day of the yellow fever booster vaccination. The origin of this receptor is a man younger than 45 who received the YFV17D yellow fever vaccine. The chain has TRBV7-2 and TRBJ2-3; D call uncertain. The CDR3 sequence: CASSLVAGASTDTQYF. As DNA, the CDR3 is TGTGCCAGCAGCTTAGTGGCAGGAGCAAGCACAGATACGCAGTATTTT. Full variable domain (remainder filled in from reference TRBV7-2 and TRBJ2-3): GAGVSQSPSNKVTEKGKDVELRCDPISGHTALYWYRQSLGQGLEFLIYFQGNSAPDKSGLPSDRFSAERTGGSVSTLTIQRTQQEDSAVYLCASSLVAGASTDTQYFGPGTRLTVL.